This is a list of T cell receptor beta chains from one sample in a study of cytotoxic CD8 clonotypes in ibrutinib-treated CLL. Generated by immunoSEQ multiplex PCR, the TCRdb table keeps only in-frame clones and is missing some. The repertoire has 5,500 or so clones, 68% of them found once; the top ten carry roughly 41%. The sample consisted of PBMCs, taken before ibrutinib treatment. The receptors here all came from a human donor with chronic lymphocytic leukemia. The CDR3 runs from the conserved cysteine through the conserved F or W. A D gene is named only where the DNA matches it firmly. A row's size may be missing; if present it is once, few, many or a size class.

j_call clone_size v_call d_call cdr3_nt cdr3_aa
TRBJ2-2 NA TRBV5-4 NA TGTGCCAGCAGCTTGGTGGGGGCGGGTTCCGGGGAGCTGTTTTTT CASSLVGAGSGELFF
TRBJ2-2 NA TRBV19 NA TGTGCCAGTACCTCTACCCGGGGCCGGGGAACCGGGGAGCTGTTTTTT CASTSTRGRGTGELFF
TRBJ1-1 NA TRBV29-1 TRBD1 TGCAGCGTTGGGGACAGCCATATGAACACTGAAGCTTTCTTT CSVGDSHMNTEAFF
TRBJ2-6 NA TRBV5-6 NA TGTGCCAGCAGCTCTGGGGCCAACGTCCTGACTTTC CASSSGANVLTF
TRBJ1-3 NA TRBV19 TRBD1 TGTGCCAGTAACAGACAGGGGACCTCTGGAAACACCATATATTTT CASNRQGTSGNTIYF
TRBJ2-5 NA TRBV15 NA TGTGCCACCAGCGCCATGAGGCGGGGTACCCAAGAGACCCAGTACTTC CATSAMRRGTQETQYF
TRBJ2-1 large TRBV2 NA TGTGCCAGCAGCCGTCACTCCGCACACCGCTCCTACAATGAGCAGTTCTTC CASSRHSAHRSYNEQFF
TRBJ1-1 NA TRBV2 TRBD1 TGTGCCAGCGGACAGGGAGGGAACACTGAAGCTTTCTTT CASGQGGNTEAFF
TRBJ1-4 once TRBV7-9 NA TGTGCCAGCAGCTCCCACTTCGAAAAACTGTTTTTT CASSSHFEKLFF
TRBJ1-2 NA TRBV29-1 TRBD1 TGCAGCGTTCCCGGACAGGGGAACTATGGCTACACCTTC CSVPGQGNYGYTF
TRBJ1-4 NA TRBV5-1 NA TGCGCCAGCAGCTTGGACAGGGTGAGCGAAAAACTGTTTTTT CASSLDRVSEKLFF
TRBJ1-2 NA TRBV19 NA TGTGCCAGTAGTATCCTGACAGGTCGGGGTGGCTACACCTTC CASSILTGRGGYTF
TRBJ1-2 NA TRBV6-6 NA TGTGCCACCCTTTTCGGGCAAAACTATGGCTACACCTTC CATLFGQNYGYTF
TRBJ1-2 once TRBV29-1 NA TGCAGCGTTGAGCTAGCTGGCTACACCTTC CSVELAGYTF
TRBJ1-6 NA TRBV19 NA TGTGCCAGTAGGGACAGTTATGATTCACCCCTCCACTTT CASRDSYDSPLHF
TRBJ2-3 NA TRBV4-1 NA TGCGCCAGCAGCCCAGGGAAGGGCACAGATACGCAGTATTTT CASSPGKGTDTQYF
TRBJ2-1 NA TRBV7-8 NA TGTGCCAGCAGCCCTCACAATGAGCAGTTCTTC CASSPHNEQFF
TRBJ1-6 NA TRBV12-5 NA TGTGCTAGTGGTTTGGTACTTTCGGGGGCTAATTCACCCCTCCACTTT CASGLVLSGANSPLHF
TRBJ1-1 NA TRBV7-2 TRBD1 TGTGCCAGCAGCTCAAGGGGGCGCATTGGGGATGCCACTGAAGCTTTCTTT CASSSRGRIGDATEAFF
TRBJ1-2 NA TRBV7-2 NA TGTGCCAGCAGCTTATTGGGTCTCTACACCTTC CASSLLGLYTF
TRBJ2-2 few TRBV4-1 TRBD1 TGCGCCAGCAGCCGTCAACCAAGCGGACAGGTGAACACCGGGGAGCTGTTTTTT CASSRQPSGQVNTGELFF
TRBJ2-1 NA TRBV5-4 TRBD2 TGTGCCAGCAGCTTCTTCCGGTGGACTAGCGGGGGGGATGAGCAGTTCTTC CASSFFRWTSGGDEQFF
TRBJ1-3 large TRBV9 NA TGTGCCAGCAGCGTAGAAGGGGCGCCTGGAAACACCATATATTTT CASSVEGAPGNTIYF
TRBJ2-3 NA TRBV4-2 NA TGTGCCAGCAGCCAAGAATTGGCACCCACAGATACGCAGTATTTT CASSQELAPTDTQYF
TRBJ1-1 NA TRBV27 NA TGTGCCAGCAGATGGGGGGTGAACACTGAAGCTTTCTTT CASRWGVNTEAFF
TRBJ1-2 few TRBV27 NA TGTGCCAGCAGTTTCGGGGAAAACTATGGCTACACCTTC CASSFGENYGYTF
TRBJ2-7 NA TRBV29-1 NA TGCAGCGTTGAGGTTGGGCAGCCCTACGAGCAGTACTTC CSVEVGQPYEQYF
TRBJ2-7 NA TRBV11-2 NA TGTGCCAGCAGCTTAAACCAATTGGGATACGAGCAGTACTTC CASSLNQLGYEQYF
TRBJ1-2 NA TRBV5-1 NA TGCGCCAGCAGAATGGGCCCTAACTATGGCTACACCTTC CASRMGPNYGYTF
TRBJ2-1 once TRBV2 NA TGTGCCAGCAGTGAAGCGTATGATGAGCAGTTCTTC CASSEAYDEQFF
TRBJ2-3 NA TRBV7-9 NA TGTGCCAGCAGCTTAATTCCAGGGTCCCATAGCACAGATACGCAGTATTTT CASSLIPGSHSTDTQYF
TRBJ1-1 NA TRBV18 TRBD1 TGTGCCAGCTCACCAGGGACAGCAGTTGAAGCTTTCTTT CASSPGTAVEAFF
TRBJ1-6 few TRBV7-3 NA TGTGCCAGCAGCCCCTTCGGGTCAGGGGTAAATTCACCCCTCCACTTT CASSPFGSGVNSPLHF
TRBJ2-7 NA TRBV6-5 NA TGTGCCAGCAGTTACCAAGGGCACCTCGGCTACGAGCAGTACTTC CASSYQGHLGYEQYF
TRBJ2-6 NA TRBV2 NA TGTGCCAGCAGGGCCTACAGTTCTGGAGCCAACGTCCTGACTTTC CASRAYSSGANVLTF
TRBJ2-3 NA TRBV5-1 TRBD1 TGCGCCAGCCGGCGGACAGGGGGCACAGATACGCAGTATTTT CASRRTGGTDTQYF
TRBJ1-3 NA TRBV30 NA TGTGCCTGGATTGTGGGGAACTCTGGAAACACCATATATTTT CAWIVGNSGNTIYF
TRBJ1-4 few TRBV6-4 TRBD1 TGTGCCAGCAGTCCGGACAGGGGAGAAAAACTGTTTTTT CASSPDRGEKLFF
TRBJ2-5 NA TRBV21-1 NA TGTGCCAGCAGCAAAGCTAACCGGGGGGGCCCAGAGACCCAGTACTTC CASSKANRGGPETQYF